The 14 T cell receptor beta chains below all came from one sample that was sequenced in a study of a mutant IDH1 vaccine in newly diagnosed glioma. The antigens for these receptors are not known. Time point specified: week 35, safety follow-up. Doses comprised 300 ug of mutant IDH1 20-mer peptide each, plus topical imiquimod. The assay was immunoSEQ multiplex PCR, and TCRdb's table has in-frame clones only and misses some. The sample holds tens of thousands of clones, about 92% seen once. This material consisted of PBMCs, taken from a glioma patient whose treatment included an IDH1 peptide vaccine. The receptors stem from a man aged 50-59 years with glioma.

The V gene is TRBV6-5, the J gene TRBJ1-4; TRBD1 is a possible D gene (6 bases). V lost 5 bases and J lost 4, with 14 bases in between. CDR1 and CDR2 from the germline V gene are MNHEY and SVGAGI. The CDR3 totals 15 residues. DNA for the CDR3: TGTGCCAGCAGTCGAATACAGGGAATTAATGAAAAACTGTTTTTT. This gives the protein CASSRIQGINEKLFF.

The gene calls are TRBV28 and TRBJ2-3; no definite D call. The ends were cut back, 7 bases at V and 3 bases at J, with 5 bases in the middle. Germline V lookup: CDR1 MDHEN, CDR2 SYDVKM. This CDR3 comprises 11 residues. As DNA, the CDR3 is TGTGCCAGCACCCCGACAGATACGCAGTATTTT. It specifies CASTPTDTQYF. Complete variable domain (other parts from reference TRBV28 and TRBJ2-3): DVKVTQSSRYLVKRTGEKVFLECVQDMDHENMFWYRQDPGLGLRLIYFSYDVKMKEKGDIPEGYSVSREKKERFSLILESASTNQTSMYLCASTPTDTQYFGPGTRLTVL.

V gene TRBV7-9 combines with J gene TRBJ2-1, with unresolved D. The CDR3 runs to 11 residues. The germline CDR1 and CDR2 sequences are SEHNR and FQNEAQ (reference sequence). The ends were cut back, 3 bases at V and 10 bases at J, with 7 bases in the middle. CDR3 protein: CASSFGGEQFF. DNA of the CDR3: TGTGCCAGCAGCTTTGGTGGCGAGCAGTTCTTC. The variable domain in full, completed from reference TRBV7-9 and TRBJ2-1, reads DTGVSQNPRHKITKRGQNVTFRCDPISEHNRLYWYRQTLGQGPEFLTYFQNEAQLEKSRLLSDRFSAERPKGSFSTLEIQRTEQGDSAMYLCASSFGGEQFFGPGTRLTVL.

This rearrangement joins TRBV7-8 to TRBJ1-1; D is unresolved. The CDR3 loop spans 11 amino acids. V was trimmed by 3 bases and J by 5 bases, leaving 4 bases between them. The V gene's germline CDR1 is SGHVS and CDR2 FQNEAQ. The CDR3 is CASSFTTEAFF. Written as DNA, the CDR3 is TGTGCCAGCAGCTTTACTACTGAAGCTTTCTTT.

The chain links TRBV19 to TRBJ2-2; D gene uncertain. V lost 1 base and J lost 5, with 5 bases in between. The germline V gene encodes CDR1 LNHDA and CDR2 SQIVND (reference sequence). CDR3 length equals 13 residues. The CDR3 region is CASSIAVTGELFF. The CDR3 nucleotides read TGTGCCAGTAGTATAGCCGTTACCGGGGAGCTGTTTTTT.

The V gene is TRBV6-4, the J gene TRBJ2-3, with TRBD2 matching 10 bases. CDR3 length: 17 amino acids. V gave up 0 bases and J gave up 3 bases; unmatched junction bases: 6. Germline V gene sequence: CDR1 MRHNA, CDR2 SNTAGT. The CDR3 loop is CASSDSESSGGTDTQYF. DNA for the CDR3: TGTGCCAGCAGTGACTCTGAGAGTAGCGGGGGGACAGATACGCAGTATTTT.

V usage is TRBV10-2 and J usage is TRBJ2-5; D gene ambiguous. The CDR3 contains 11 residues. Per germline, CDR1 WSHSY and CDR2 SAAADI. The V end lost 4 bases, the J end lost 4 bases, and 4 bases lay between the germline ends. The CDR3 coding sequence is TGCGCCAGCAGTGTAGGAGAGACCCAGTACTTC. Translation gives CASSVGETQYF.

The chain combines TRBV19 with TRBJ2-1, with 11 bases that match TRBD2. This CDR3 spans 15 amino acids. Per the germline V gene, CDR1 is LNHDA and CDR2 is SQIVND (reference sequence). The J segment lost 7 bases and the V segment lost 6 bases, leaving 8 bases of the junction unmatched. The DNA for the CDR3 is TGTGCCAGTAGATTAGCGGGAGGGCCCGTGAATGAGCAGTTCTTC. Translation: CASRLAGGPVNEQFF.

J is TRBJ1-3 and V is TRBV7-9; D not resolved. Trimming removed 4 bases from V and 0 bases from J, with 10 bases in between. The CDR3 is made up of 15 amino acids. Germline CDR1 and CDR2: SEHNR and FQNEAQ (reference sequence). The CDR3 DNA follows: TGTGCCAGCAGCTACACAGCCGTCTCTGGAAACACCATATATTTT. Encoded protein: CASSYTAVSGNTIYF.

The gene calls are TRBV6-5 and TRBJ2-5; the match to TRBD2 covers 12 bases. Unmatched junction bases numbered 6, after V lost 5 bases and J lost 5 bases. Germline-derived CDR1 and CDR2 are MNHEY and SVGAGI. The CDR3 totals 15 residues. In nucleotides, the CDR3 is TGTGCCAGCAGTCCTAGGACTAGCGGGGATGAGACCCAGTACTTC. Its translation is CASSPRTSGDETQYF.

This clone was detected only once. The chain carries TRBV29-1 and TRBJ2-2, with D unclear. Germline V gene sequence: CDR1 SQVTM, CDR2 ANQGSEA. V lost 3 bases and J 0 bases, leaving 5 bases between the germline ends. This CDR3 is built from 13 residues. Here the CDR3 reads CSVDAANTGELFF. The DNA for the CDR3 is TGCAGCGTTGATGCTGCGAACACCGGGGAGCTGTTTTTT.

The chain combines TRBV6-5 with TRBJ2-3; no firm D call. This CDR3 is built from 16 residues. Germline-derived CDR1 and CDR2 are MNHEY and SVGAGI. Trimming stripped 0 bases from V and 0 bases from J, with 10 bases between. CDR3 sequence (DNA): TGTGCCAGCAGTTACTCAAATATACCCAGCACAGATACGCAGTATTTT. This codes for CASSYSNIPSTDTQYF.

The V and J genes are TRBV30 and TRBJ2-1; possible D gene TRBD1, 6 bases. Per the germline V gene, CDR1 is GTSNPN and CDR2 is SVGIG (reference sequence). Trimming cost V 3 bases and J 4 bases, with 19 bases left between them. The CDR3 loop spans 16 amino acids. In nucleotides, the CDR3 is TGTGCCTGGAGGGCCCTCGTCTGGACAGAATACAATGAGCAGTTCTTC. This encodes CAWRALVWTEYNEQFF.

J is TRBJ2-3 and V is TRBV7-2; 16 nucleotides agree with TRBD2. The CDR3 contains 17 residues. Trimming cost V 3 bases and J 4 bases; bases outside gene matches: 4. Germline V gene sequence: CDR1 SGHTA, CDR2 FQGNSA. This chain's CDR3 is CASSLGTSGGGSDTQYF. The CDR3 DNA sequence: TGTGCCAGCAGCTTGGGGACTAGCGGGGGGGGTTCAGATACGCAGTATTTT.